The T cell receptor (beta chain) under discussion was sequenced for a study of cytomegalovirus exposure and HLA in healthy donors. Regarding this clone: What it recognizes is unknown.

The study's findings and limits: The authors enumerated 150 to 200 TCR beta chains as linked to cytomegalovirus. Among TCR sequences, most were rare, though some public TCRs appeared in many donors.

Generated by immunoSEQ multiplex PCR, the TCRdb table keeps only in-frame clones and is missing some. The sample holds under 110,000 clones, around 89% seen once. It was the roughly 110-subject validation cohort, separate from the approximately 680-subject first cohort, to which the donors belonged. Sequences were obtained from PBMCs. This sequence was found in a woman aged 18-29 years in good health and CMV-seropositive.

The CDR3 is CASSSLGENQPQHF. CDR3 DNA: TGTGCCAGCAGCTCCCTTGGAGAGAATCAGCCCCAGCATTTT. The chain couples TRBV5-6 to TRBJ1-5; D not resolved. Looked up from germline, CDR1 is SGHDT and CDR2 is YYEEEE. V gave up 3 bases and J gave up 4 bases, with 11 bases separating them. This CDR3 spans 14 amino acids. Together with reference TRBV5-6 and TRBJ1-5, the CDR3 gives the full variable domain: DAGVTQSPTHLIKTRGQQVTLRCSPKSGHDTVSWYQQALGQGPQFIFQYYEEEERQRGNFPDRFSGHQFPNYSSELNVNALLLGDSALYLCASSSLGENQPQHFGDGTRLSIL.